The present entry profiles one T cell receptor (beta chain) with its context. This clone was counted between two and nine times. The target of this receptor is not known. Base qualities are not provided; no much larger clone lies one nucleotide away. V gives up 6 bases and J gives up 0 bases, and the segment between their germline ends measures 13 bases. The CDR3, cysteine through phenylalanine, is 15 amino acids long. Kept here is only the CDR3 DNA, which spans 45 bases and is read in frame from base 1. CDR1 and CDR2 are read off the germline V gene as SGHDT and YYEEEE. These data come from a study of blood T cell repertoires in COVID-19 (dated by TCRdb to the early 2020s). With regard to the full study: The collaborator samples originated in the United States, Italy and Spain and spanned the acute and convalescent phases of COVID-19. The material from the prospective study consisted of cDNA or gDNA derived from T cells, B-cell-depleted T cells, or PBMCs. The dataset comprised deeply sampled blood TCRbeta repertoires from subjects exposed to, actively infected with, or recovered from COVID-19. The repertoires were released in a freely available public database intended as a resource for research on the immune response to SARS-CoV-2. Samples were obtained from the ongoing ImmuneRACE study (first 160 participants) and from over 1,000 subjects provided by 6 global collaborators. Sample metadata almost always included a de-identified subject ID, COVID-19 status, age in years and sex. Where available, HLA class I and class II types were taken from metadata supplied by the sample provider and were not determined by assay-based typing.

TCRbeta CDR3 regions were amplified from genomic DNA by means of the immunoSEQ Assay, a bias-controlled multiplex PCR. The source study handled its data this way. Nucleated cell counts per sample were estimated from amplification of reference gene primers within the assay. To quantify the absolute abundance of each unique TCRbeta CDR3 rearrangement, sequence reads were collapsed and filtered. For each sample, productive Simpson clonality was calculated by taking the square root of Simpson's diversity index across productive rearrangements. This immuneACCESS table, as held by TCRdb, lists in-frame sequences with V and J called but not all clones. Of the missing ones, under half trace to an unresolved V gene in checked studies; the others have no known cause. V and J calls and clone size are as listed in that table; D and trimming were resolved from the DNA. For this sample there are several thousand clones; 86% appear just once. Approximately 9.3% of the sample is taken by the ten largest.

Study-wide findings and limitations: The quantity of clinical and demographic metadata differed by source and by participant and was supplied without curation.

Whole blood was collected in K2EDTA tubes by collaborating institutions according to the institutions' own protocols. Collaborator samples were shipped for TCRbeta analysis as frozen whole blood, isolated PBMCs, or DNA extracted from either sample type. The sequenced sample was peripheral blood. The sequence joins TRBV5-6 to TRBJ1-5; a confident D gene designation cannot be given. This sequence was found in a human donor with active COVID-19. The donor label of this sample is uncertain. The DNA is as follows: TGTGCCAGCAACACCTGGGAGGATAGCAATCAGCCCCAGCATTTT. The resulting protein is CASNTWEDSNQPQHF. Beyond the CDR3, the reference TRBV5-6 and TRBJ1-5 genes provide the residues; the full variable domain reads: DAGVTQSPTHLIKTRGQQVTLRCSPKSGHDTVSWYQQALGQGPQFIFQYYEEEERQRGNFPDRFSGHQFPNYSSELNVNALLLGDSALYLCASNTWEDSNQPQHFGDGTRLSIL.